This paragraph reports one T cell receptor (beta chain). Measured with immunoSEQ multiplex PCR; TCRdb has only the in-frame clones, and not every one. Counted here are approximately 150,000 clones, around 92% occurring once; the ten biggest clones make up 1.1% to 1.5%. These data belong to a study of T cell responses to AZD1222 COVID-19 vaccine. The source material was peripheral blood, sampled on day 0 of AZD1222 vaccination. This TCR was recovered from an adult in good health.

As DNA, the CDR3 is TGTGCCAGCAGTTACTCGTACGAAGGGAACACTGAAGCTTTCTTT. Its translation is CASSYSYEGNTEAFF. The chain has TRBV6-5 and TRBJ1-1; unclear D gene. This CDR3 spans 15 amino acids. Germline V lookup: CDR1 MNHEY, CDR2 SVGAGI. The V gene lost 0 bases and the J gene lost 1 base, with 9 bases spanning the gap.